This T cell receptor (beta chain) was profiled in a study of shared clonotypes between healthy human individuals. This table comes from immunoSEQ multiplex PCR, and its TCRdb copy is limited to in-frame clones, with some not included. This sample has about 230,000 clones, with over 60% found just once. What was sequenced was memory CD4+ T cells sorted from blood. Documented subset: CD45RA-negative fraction. The sequence was collected from a man aged 30 to 45 in good health.

The CDR3 here is CSVETLAGADTQYF. The CDR3 DNA follows: TGCAGCGTTGAAACTCTAGCGGGGGCAGATACGCAGTATTTT. This sequence joins TRBV29-1 and TRBJ2-3, with 10 bases aligning to TRBD2. With V trimmed by 2 bases and J by 4 bases, 3 bases remained unmatched. This CDR3 has 14 amino acids. Germline V gene data show CDR1 as SQVTM and CDR2 as ANQGSEA.